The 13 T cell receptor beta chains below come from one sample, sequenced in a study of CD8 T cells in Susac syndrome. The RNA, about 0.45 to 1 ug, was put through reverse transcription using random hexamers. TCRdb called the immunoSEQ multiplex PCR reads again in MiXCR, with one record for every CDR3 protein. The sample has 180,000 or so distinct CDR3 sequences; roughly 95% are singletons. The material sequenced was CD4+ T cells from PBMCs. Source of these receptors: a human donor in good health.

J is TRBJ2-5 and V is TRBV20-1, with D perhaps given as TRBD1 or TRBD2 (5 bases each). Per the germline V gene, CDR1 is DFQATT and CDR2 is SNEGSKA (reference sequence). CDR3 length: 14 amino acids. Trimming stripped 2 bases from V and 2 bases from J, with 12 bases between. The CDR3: CSARIPGSQETQYF. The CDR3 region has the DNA TGCAGTGCTAGAATTCCAGGGAGTCAAGAGACCCAGTACTTC.

CDR3 bases: TGCGCCAGCAGCTTCCAACAGGGGGCGGGGGAGACCCAGTACTTC. As protein: CASSFQQGAGETQYF. This chain connects TRBV5-1 to TRBJ2-5; TRBD1 matches at 9 bases. The CDR3 runs 15 residues. CDR1 SGHRS and CDR2 YFSETQ come from the germline V gene. The trim removed 2 bases at V and 5 bases at J, leaving 7 bases unmatched.

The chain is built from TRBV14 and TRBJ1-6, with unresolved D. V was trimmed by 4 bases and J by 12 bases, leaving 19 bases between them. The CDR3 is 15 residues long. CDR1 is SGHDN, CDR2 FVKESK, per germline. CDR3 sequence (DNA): TGTGCCAGCAGCCCACCGGGCTTCACAAACGGACCCCTCCACTTT. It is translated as CASSPPGFTNGPLHF.

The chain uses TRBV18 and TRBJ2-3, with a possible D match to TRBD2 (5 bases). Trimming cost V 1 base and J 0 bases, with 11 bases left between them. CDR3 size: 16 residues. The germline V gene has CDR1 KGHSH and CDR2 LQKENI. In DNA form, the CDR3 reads TGTGCCAGCTCACCACGCCGGGGTGGCAGCACAGATACGCAGTATTTT. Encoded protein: CASSPRRGGSTDTQYF.

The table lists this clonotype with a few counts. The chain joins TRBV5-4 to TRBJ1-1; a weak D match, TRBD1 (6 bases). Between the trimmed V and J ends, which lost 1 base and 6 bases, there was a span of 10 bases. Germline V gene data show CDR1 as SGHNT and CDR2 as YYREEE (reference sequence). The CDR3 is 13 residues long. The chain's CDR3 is CASSLTGSPEAFF. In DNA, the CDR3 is TGTGCCAGCAGCTTGACAGGGAGCCCTGAAGCTTTCTTT.

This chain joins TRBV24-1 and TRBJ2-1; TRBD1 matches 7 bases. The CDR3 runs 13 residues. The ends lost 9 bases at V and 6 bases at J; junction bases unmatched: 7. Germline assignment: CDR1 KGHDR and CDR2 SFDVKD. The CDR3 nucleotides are TGTGCCACCGGTTACCGGGACAGCAATGAGCAGTTCTTC. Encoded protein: CATGYRDSNEQFF.

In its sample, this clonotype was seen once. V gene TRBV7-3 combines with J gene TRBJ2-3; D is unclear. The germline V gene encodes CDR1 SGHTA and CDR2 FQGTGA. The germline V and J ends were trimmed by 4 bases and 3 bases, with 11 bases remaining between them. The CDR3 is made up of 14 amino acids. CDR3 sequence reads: CASSSNLGTDTQYF. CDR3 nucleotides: TGTGCCAGCAGCTCCAACTTGGGGACAGATACGCAGTATTTT.

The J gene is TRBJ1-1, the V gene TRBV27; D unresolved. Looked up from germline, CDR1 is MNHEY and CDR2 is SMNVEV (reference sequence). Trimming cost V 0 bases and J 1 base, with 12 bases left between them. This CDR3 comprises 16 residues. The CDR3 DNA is TGTGCCAGCAGTTTATCCGGCGGGGTAGGGAACACTGAAGCTTTCTTT. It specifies CASSLSGGVGNTEAFF.

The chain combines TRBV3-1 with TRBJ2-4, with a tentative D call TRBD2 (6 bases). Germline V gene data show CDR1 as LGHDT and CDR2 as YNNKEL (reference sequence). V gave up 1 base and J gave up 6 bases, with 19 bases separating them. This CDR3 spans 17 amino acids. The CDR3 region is CASSQVVTGGALNIQYF. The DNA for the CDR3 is TGTGCCAGCAGCCAAGTGGTGACTGGCGGGGCATTAAACATTCAGTACTTC.

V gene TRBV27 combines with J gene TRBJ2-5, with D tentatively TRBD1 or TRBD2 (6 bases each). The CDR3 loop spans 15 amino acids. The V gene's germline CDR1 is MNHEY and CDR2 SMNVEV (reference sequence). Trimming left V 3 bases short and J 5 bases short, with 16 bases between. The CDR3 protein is CASSFTGGRQETQYF. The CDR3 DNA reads TGTGCCAGCAGTTTCACCGGGGGCCGCCAGGAGACCCAGTACTTC.

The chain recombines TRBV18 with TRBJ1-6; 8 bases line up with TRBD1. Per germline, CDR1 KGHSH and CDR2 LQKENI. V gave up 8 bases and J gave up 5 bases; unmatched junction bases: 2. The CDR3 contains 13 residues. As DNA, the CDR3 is TGTGCCAGCACAGGGGGGGATAATTCACCCCTCCACTTT. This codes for CASTGGDNSPLHF.

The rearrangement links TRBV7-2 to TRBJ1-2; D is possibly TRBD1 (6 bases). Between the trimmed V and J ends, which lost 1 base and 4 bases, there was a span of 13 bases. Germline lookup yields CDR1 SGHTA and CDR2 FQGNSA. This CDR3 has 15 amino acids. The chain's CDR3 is CASSLEGGGGYGYTF. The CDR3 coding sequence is TGTGCCAGCAGCTTAGAGGGGGGTGGCGGCTATGGCTACACCTTC.

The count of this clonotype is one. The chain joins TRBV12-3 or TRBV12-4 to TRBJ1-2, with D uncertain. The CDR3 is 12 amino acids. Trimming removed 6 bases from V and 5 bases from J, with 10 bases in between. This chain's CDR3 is CASSEPGYGYTF. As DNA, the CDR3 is TGTGCCAGCAGCGAACCGGGGTATGGCTACACCTTC.